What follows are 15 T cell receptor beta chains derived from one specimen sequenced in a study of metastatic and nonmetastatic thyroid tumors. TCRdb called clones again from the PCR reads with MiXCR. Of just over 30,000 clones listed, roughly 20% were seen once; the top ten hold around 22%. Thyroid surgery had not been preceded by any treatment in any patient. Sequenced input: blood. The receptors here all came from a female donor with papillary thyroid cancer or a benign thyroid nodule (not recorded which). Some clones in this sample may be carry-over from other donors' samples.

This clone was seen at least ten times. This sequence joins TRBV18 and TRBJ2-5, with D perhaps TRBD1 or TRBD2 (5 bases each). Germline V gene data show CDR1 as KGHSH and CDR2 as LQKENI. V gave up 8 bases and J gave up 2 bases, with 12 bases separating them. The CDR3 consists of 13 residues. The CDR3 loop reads CASRDGEQETQYF. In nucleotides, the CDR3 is TGTGCCAGCCGGGACGGGGAGCAAGAGACCCAGTACTTC.

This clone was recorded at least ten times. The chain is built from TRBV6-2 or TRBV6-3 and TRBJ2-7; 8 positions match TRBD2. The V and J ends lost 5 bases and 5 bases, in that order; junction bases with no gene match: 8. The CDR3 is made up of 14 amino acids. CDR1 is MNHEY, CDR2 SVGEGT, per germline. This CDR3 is CASSQGLEWNEQYF. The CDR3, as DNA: TGTGCCAGCAGTCAGGGACTAGAATGGAACGAGCAGTACTTC.

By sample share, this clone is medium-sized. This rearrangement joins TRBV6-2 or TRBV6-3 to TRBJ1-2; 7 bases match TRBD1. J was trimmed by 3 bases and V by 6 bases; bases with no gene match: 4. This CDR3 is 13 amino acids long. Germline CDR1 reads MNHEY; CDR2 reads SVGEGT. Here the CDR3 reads CASSLTGDYGYTF. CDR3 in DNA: TGTGCCAGCAGCCTTACAGGGGACTATGGCTACACCTTC.

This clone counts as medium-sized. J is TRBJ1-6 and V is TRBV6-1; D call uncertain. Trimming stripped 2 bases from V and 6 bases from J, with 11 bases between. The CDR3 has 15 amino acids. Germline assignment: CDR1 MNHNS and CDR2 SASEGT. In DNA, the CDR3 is TGTGCCAGCAGTGAAAGGGCAGGACCTAATTCACCCCTCCACTTT. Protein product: CASSERAGPNSPLHF.

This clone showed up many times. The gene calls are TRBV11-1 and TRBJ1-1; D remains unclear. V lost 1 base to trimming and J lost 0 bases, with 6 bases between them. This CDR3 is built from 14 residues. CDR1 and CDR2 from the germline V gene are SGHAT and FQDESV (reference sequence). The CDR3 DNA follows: TGTGCCAGCAGCTTAGTCGGAGTGAACACTGAAGCTTTCTTT. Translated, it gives CASSLVGVNTEAFF.

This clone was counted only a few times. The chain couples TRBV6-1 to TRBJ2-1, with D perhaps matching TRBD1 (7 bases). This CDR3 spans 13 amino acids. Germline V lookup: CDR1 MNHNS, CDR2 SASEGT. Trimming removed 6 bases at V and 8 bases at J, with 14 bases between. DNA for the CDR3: TGTGCCAGCAGCCACAGGGGCGGGGATGAGCAGTTCTTC. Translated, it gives CASSHRGGDEQFF.

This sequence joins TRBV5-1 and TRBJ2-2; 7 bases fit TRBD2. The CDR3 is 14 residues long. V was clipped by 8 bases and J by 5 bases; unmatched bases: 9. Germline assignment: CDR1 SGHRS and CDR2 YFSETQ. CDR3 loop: CASDGAGNTGELFF. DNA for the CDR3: TGCGCCAGTGACGGAGCGGGAAATACCGGGGAGCTGTTTTTT. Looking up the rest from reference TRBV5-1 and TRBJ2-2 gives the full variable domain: KAGVTQTPRYLIKTRGQQVTLSCSPISGHRSVSWYQQTPGQGLQFLFEYFSETQRNKGNFPGRFSGRQFSNSRSEMNVSTLELGDSALYLCASDGAGNTGELFFGEGSRLTVL.

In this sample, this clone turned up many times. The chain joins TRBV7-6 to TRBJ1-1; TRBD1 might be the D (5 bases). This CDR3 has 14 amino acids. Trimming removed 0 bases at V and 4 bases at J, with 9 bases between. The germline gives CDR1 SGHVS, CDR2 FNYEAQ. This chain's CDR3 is CASSLAAGGTEAFF. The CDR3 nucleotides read TGTGCCAGCAGCTTAGCTGCGGGGGGCACTGAAGCTTTCTTT.

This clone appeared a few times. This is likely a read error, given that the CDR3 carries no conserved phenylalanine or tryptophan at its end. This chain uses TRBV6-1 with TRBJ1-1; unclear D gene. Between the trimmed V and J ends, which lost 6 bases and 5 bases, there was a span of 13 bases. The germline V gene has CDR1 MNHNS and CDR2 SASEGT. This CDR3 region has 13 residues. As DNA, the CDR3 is TGTGCCAGCAGGGACCCTGTGTGGACTGAAGCTTTCCTT. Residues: CASRDPVWTEAFL.

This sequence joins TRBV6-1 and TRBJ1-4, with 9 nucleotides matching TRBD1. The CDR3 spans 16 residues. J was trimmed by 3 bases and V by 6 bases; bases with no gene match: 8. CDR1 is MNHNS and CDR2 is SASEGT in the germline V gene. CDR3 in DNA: TGTGCCAGCAGGACAGGGGGAGATGAGGCTAATGAAAAACTGTTTTTT. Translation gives CASRTGGDEANEKLFF.

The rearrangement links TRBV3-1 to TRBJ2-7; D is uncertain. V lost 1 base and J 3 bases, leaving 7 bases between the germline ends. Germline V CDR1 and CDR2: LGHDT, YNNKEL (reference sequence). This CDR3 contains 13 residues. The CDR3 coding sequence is TGTGCCAGCAGCCAAGGGGTTGTCTACGAGCAGTACTTC. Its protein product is CASSQGVVYEQYF.

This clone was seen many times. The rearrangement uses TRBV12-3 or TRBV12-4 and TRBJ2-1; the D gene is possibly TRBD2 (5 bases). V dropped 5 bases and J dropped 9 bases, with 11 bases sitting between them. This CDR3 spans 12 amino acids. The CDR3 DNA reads TGTGCCAGCAGTCAGCTCCGGGGTGAGCAGTTCTTC. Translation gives CASSQLRGEQFF.

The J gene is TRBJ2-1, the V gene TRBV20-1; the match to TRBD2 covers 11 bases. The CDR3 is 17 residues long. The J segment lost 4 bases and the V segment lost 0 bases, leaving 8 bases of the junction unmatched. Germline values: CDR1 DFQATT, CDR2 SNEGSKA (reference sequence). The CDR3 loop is CSARDRETSGTYNEQFF. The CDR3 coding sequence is TGCAGTGCTAGAGATCGGGAGACTAGCGGGACTTACAATGAGCAGTTCTTC.

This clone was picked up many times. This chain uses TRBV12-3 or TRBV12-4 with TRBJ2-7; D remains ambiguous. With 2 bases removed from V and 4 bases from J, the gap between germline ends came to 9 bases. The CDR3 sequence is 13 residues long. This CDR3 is CASSLFSLYEQYF. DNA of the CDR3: TGTGCCAGCAGTTTATTCTCCCTATACGAGCAGTACTTC.

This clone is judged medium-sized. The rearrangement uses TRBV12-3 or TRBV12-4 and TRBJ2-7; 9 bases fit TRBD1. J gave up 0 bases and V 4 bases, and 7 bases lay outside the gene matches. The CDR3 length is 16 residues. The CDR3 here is CASSSWGQGSSYEQYF. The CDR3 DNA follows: TGTGCCAGCAGTTCATGGGGACAGGGTAGCTCCTACGAGCAGTACTTC.